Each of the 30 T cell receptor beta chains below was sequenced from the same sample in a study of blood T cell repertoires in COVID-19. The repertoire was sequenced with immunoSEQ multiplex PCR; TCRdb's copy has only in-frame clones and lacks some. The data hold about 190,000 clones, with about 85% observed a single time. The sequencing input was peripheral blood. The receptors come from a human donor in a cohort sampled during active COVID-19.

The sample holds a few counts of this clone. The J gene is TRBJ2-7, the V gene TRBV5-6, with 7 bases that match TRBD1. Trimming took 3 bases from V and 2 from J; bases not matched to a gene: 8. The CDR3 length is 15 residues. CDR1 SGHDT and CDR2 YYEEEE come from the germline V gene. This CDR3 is CASSWGQITAYEQYV. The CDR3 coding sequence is TGTGCCAGCAGCTGGGGACAGATTACCGCCTACGAGCAGTACGTC.

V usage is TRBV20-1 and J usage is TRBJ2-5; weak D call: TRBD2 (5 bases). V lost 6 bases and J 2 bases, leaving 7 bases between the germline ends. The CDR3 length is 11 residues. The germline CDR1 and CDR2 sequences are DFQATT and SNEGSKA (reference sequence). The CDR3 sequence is CSAWRQETQYF. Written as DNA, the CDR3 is TGCAGTGCCTGGAGGCAAGAGACCCAGTACTTC.

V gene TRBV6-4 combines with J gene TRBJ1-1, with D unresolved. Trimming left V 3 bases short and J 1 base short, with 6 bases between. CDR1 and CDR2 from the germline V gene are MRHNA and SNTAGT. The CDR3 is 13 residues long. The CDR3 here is CASSEQKNTEAFF. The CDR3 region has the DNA TGTGCCAGCAGTGAACAAAAGAACACTGAAGCTTTCTTT.

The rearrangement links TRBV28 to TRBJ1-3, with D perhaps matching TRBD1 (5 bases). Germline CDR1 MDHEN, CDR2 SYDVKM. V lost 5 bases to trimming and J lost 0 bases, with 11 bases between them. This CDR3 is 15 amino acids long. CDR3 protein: CASSRMTDSGNTIYF. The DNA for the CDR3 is TGTGCCAGCAGTCGTATGACAGACTCTGGAAACACCATATATTTT.

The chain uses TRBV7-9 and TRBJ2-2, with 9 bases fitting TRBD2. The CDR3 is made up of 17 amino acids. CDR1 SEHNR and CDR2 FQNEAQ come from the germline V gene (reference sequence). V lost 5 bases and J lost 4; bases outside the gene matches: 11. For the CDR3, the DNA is TGTGCCAGCAGCCAGCGAACTTCTAGCGGGGCCACCGGGGAGCTGTTTTTT. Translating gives CASSQRTSSGATGELFF.

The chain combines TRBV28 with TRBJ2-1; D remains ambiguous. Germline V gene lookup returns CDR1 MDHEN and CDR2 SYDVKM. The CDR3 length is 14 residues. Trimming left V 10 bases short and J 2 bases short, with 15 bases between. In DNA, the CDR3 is TGTGCCACCGCCTCGGCGGCACCCTACAATGAGCAGTTCTTC. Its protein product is CATASAAPYNEQFF.

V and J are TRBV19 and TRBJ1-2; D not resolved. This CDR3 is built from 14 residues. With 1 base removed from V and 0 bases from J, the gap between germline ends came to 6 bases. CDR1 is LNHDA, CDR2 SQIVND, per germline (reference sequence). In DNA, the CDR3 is TGTGCCAGTAGTATAGCGACAACTAACTATGGCTACACCTTC. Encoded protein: CASSIATTNYGYTF.

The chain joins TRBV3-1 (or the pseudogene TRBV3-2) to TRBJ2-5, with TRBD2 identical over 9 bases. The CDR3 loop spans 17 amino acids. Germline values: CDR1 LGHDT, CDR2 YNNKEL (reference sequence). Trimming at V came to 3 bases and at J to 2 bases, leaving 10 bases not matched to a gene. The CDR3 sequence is CASSQDRRLAVQETQYF. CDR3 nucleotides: TGTGCCAGCAGCCAGGACCGGAGACTAGCGGTACAAGAGACCCAGTACTTC.

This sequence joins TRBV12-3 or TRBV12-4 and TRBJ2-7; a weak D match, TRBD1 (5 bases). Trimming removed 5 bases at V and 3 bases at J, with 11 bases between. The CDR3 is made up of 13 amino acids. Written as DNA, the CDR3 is TGTGCCAGCAGTATTGACGGACACTACGAGCAGTACTTC. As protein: CASSIDGHYEQYF.

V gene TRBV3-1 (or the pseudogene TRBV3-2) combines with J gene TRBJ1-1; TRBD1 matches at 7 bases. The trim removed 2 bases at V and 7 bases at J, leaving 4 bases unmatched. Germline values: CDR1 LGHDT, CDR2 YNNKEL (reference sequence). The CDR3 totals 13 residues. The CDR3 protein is CASSQRAGGEAFF. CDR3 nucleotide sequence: TGTGCCAGCAGCCAAAGGGCAGGGGGTGAAGCTTTCTTT.

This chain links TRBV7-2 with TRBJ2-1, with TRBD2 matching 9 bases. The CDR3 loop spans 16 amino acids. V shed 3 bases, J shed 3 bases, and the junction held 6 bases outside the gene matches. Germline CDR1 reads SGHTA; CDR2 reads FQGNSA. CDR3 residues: CASSFLGAGGYNEQFF. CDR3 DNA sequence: TGTGCCAGCAGCTTCTTGGGAGCGGGGGGCTACAATGAGCAGTTCTTC.

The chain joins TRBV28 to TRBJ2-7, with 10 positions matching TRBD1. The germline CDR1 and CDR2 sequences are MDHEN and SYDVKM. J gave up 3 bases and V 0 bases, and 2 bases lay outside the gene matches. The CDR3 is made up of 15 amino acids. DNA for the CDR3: TGTGCCAGCAGTTTATGGGGGACAGGGGACTACGAGCAGTACTTC. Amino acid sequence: CASSLWGTGDYEQYF.

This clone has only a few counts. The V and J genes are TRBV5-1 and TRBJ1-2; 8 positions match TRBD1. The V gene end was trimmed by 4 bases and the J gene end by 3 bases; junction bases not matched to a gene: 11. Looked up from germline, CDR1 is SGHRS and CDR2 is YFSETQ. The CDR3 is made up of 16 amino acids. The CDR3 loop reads CASSRAGTGGDYGYTF. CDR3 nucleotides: TGCGCCAGCAGCCGCGCAGGAACAGGGGGGGACTATGGCTACACCTTC.

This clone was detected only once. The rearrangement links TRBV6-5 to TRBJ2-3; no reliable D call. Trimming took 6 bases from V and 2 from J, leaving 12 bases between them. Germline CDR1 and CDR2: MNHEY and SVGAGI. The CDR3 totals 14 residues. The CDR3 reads CASSFKETTDTQYF. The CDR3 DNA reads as TGTGCCAGCAGCTTCAAGGAGACCACAGATACGCAGTATTTT.

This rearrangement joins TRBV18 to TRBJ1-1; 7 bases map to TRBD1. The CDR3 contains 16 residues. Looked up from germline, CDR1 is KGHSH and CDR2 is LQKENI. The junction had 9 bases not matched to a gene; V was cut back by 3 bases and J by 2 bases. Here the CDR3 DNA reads TGTGCCAGCTCACCCCCCGGGACAGCGATAAACACTGAAGCTTTCTTT. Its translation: CASSPPGTAINTEAFF. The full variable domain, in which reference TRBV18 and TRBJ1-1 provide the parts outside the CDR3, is NAGVMQNPRHLVRRRGQEARLRCSPMKGHSHVYWYRQLPEEGLKFMVYLQKENIIDESGMPKERFSAEFPKEGPSILRIQQVVRGDSAAYFCASSPPGTAINTEAFFGQGTRLTVV.

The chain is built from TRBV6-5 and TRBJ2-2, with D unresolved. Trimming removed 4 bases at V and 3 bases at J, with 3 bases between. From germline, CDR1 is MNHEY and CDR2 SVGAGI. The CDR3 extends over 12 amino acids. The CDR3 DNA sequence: TGTGCCAGCAGTTTCTACACCGGGGAGCTGTTTTTT. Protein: CASSFYTGELFF.

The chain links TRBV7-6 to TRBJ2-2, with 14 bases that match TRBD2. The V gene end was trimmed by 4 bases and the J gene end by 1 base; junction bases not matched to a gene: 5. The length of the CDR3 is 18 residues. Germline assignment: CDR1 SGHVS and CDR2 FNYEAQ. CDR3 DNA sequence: TGTGCCAGCAGCTCGGGGACTAGCGGGAGTGGGAACACCGGGGAGCTGTTTTTT. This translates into CASSSGTSGSGNTGELFF.

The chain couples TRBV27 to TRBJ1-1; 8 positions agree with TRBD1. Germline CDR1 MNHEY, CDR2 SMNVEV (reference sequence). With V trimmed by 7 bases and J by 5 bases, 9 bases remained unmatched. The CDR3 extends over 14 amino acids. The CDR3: CASIPQGAGTEAFF. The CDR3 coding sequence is TGTGCCAGCATTCCGCAGGGGGCCGGGACTGAAGCTTTCTTT.

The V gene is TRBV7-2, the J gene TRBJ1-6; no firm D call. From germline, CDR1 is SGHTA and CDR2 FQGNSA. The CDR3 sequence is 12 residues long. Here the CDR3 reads CARGSLSGTLHF. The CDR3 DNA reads TGTGCACGCGGGTCCTTGAGCGGAACCCTCCACTTT.

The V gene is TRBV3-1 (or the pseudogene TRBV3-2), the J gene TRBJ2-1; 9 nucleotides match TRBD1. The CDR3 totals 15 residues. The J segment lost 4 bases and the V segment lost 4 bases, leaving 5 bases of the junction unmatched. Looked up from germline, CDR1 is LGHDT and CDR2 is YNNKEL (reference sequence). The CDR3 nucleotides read TGTGCCAGCAGCCTTACAGGGGGCGGGTACAATGAGCAGTTCTTC. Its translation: CASSLTGGGYNEQFF.

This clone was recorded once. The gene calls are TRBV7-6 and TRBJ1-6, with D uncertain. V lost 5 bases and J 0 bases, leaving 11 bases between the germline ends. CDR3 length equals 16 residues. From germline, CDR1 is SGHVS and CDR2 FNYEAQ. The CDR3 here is CASSAAPGSYNSPLHF. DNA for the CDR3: TGTGCCAGCAGCGCCGCTCCGGGCTCCTATAATTCACCCCTCCACTTT.

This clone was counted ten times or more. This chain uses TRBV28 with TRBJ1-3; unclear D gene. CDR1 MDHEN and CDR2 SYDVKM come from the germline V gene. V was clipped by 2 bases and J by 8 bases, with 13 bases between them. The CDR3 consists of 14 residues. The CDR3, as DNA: TGTGCCAGCAGTTTACCCCTGGAGGGAGACACCATATATTTT. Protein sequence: CASSLPLEGDTIYF.

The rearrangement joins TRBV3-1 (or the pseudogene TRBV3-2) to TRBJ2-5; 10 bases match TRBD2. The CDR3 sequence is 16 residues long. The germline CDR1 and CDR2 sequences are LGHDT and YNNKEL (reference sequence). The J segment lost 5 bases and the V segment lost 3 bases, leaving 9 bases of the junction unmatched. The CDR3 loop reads CASSHLVAGGLETQYF. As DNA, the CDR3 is TGTGCCAGCAGCCACCTAGTAGCGGGAGGTCTTGAGACCCAGTACTTC.

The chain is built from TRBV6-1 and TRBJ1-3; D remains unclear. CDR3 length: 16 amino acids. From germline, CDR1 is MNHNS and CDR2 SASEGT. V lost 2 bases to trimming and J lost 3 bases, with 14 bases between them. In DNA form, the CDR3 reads TGTGCCAGCAGTGAATTGGAGGTTACGATTGGAAACACCATATATTTT. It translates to CASSELEVTIGNTIYF.

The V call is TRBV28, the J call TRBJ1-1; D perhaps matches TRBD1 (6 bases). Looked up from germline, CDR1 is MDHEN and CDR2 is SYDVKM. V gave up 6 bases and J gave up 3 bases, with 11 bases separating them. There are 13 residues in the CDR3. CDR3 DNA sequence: TGTGCCAGCAGCTTAAACAGGGACACTGAAGCTTTCTTT. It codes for CASSLNRDTEAFF.

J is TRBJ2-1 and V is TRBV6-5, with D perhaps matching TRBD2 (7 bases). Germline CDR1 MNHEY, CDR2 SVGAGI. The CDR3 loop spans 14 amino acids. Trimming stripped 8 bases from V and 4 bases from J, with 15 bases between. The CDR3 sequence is CASRRGGPYNEQFF. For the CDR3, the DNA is TGTGCCAGCCGTAGGGGGGGGCCATACAATGAGCAGTTCTTC.

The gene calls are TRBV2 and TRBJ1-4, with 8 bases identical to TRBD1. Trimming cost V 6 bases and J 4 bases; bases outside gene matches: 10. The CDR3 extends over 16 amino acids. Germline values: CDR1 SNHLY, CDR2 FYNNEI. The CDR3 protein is CASRPDRVYFNEKLFF. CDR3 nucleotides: TGTGCCAGCAGGCCGGACAGGGTTTACTTTAATGAAAAACTGTTTTTT.

This CDR3 is CASSKNRSGANVLTF. CDR3 sequence (DNA): TGTGCCAGCAGTAAAAATCGCTCTGGGGCCAACGTCCTGACTTTC. The rearrangement links TRBV6-6 to TRBJ2-6; no reliable D call. V was clipped by 5 bases and J by 0 bases, with 8 bases between them. This CDR3 region has 15 residues. Germline CDR1 MNHNY, CDR2 SVGAGI (reference sequence).

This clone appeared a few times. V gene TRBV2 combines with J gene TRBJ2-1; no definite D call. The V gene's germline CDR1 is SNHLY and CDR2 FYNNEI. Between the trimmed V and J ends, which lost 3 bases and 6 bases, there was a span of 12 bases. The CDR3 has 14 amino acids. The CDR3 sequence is CASSDPRDFNEQFF. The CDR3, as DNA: TGTGCCAGCAGTGATCCCAGAGACTTCAATGAGCAGTTCTTC. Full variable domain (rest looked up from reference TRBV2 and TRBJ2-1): EPEVTQTPSHQVTQMGQEVILRCVPISNHLYFYWYRQILGQKVEFLVSFYNNEISEKSEIFDDQFSVERPDGSNFTLKIRSTKLEDSAMYFCASSDPRDFNEQFFGPGTRLTVL.

For the CDR3, the DNA is TGTGCCAGCAGTCCTCCGGGACAGGGAGTAAAGCCCCAGCATTTT. It yields the protein CASSPPGQGVKPQHF. The J gene is TRBJ1-5, the V gene TRBV28, with 9 positions matching TRBD1. Germline trimming cut 5 bases from V and 8 bases from J; bases unmatched to any gene: 10. Germline CDR1 and CDR2: MDHEN and SYDVKM. This CDR3 region has 15 residues.